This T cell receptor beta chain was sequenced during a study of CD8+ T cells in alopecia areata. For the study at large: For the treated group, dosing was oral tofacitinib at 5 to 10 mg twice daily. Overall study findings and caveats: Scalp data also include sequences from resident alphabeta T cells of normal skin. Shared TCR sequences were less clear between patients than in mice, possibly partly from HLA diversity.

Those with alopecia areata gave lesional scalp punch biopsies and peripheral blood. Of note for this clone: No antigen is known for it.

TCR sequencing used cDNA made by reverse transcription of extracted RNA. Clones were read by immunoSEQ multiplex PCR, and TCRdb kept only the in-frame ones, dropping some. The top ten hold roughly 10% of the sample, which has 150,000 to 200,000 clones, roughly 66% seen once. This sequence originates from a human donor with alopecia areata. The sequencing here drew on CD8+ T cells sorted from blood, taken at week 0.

The CDR3 bases are TGTGCCAGCAGCGATGACAGGATTCTCGAGCAGTACTTC. Its translation: CASSDDRILEQYF. This chain links TRBV7-2 with TRBJ2-7; possible D gene TRBD1, 6 bases. Germline V CDR1 and CDR2: SGHTA, FQGNSA. The CDR3 loop spans 13 amino acids. The V end lost 5 bases, the J end lost 6 bases, and 14 bases lay between the germline ends.